One and the same sample provided the 15 T cell receptor beta chains below, sequenced in a study of blood T cells in healthy people across ages. For the second PCR, which ran for about 6 to 11 cycles, a sample-barcoded 5' primer and a J-beta primer mix were used. TCRdb redid the calling of the 5' RACE reads with MiXCR, one entry per CDR3 protein. Of about 830,000 distinct CDR3 sequences listed, 55% to 70% are singletons. The specimen was blood. The receptors stem from a man under 40 in good health.

V usage is TRBV6-2 or TRBV6-3 and J usage is TRBJ2-7; tentatively, D is TRBD1 or TRBD2 (5 bases each). Deletions cut 2 bases from V and 3 bases from J, with 14 bases between. Per the germline V gene, CDR1 is MNHEY and CDR2 is SVGEGT. The CDR3 is 15 residues long. CDR3 nucleotide sequence: TGTGCCAGCAGTTACAATAAAGCGAGGGGCTACGAGCAGTACTTC. This encodes CASSYNKARGYEQYF.

In this sample, this clonotype turned up a few times. The rearrangement uses TRBV6-5 and TRBJ2-1; 11 bases line up with TRBD2. The CDR3 contains 15 residues. Germline V gives CDR1 MNHEY, CDR2 SVGAGI. J lost 5 bases, V lost 5 bases, and 5 bases had no gene match. The CDR3 loop is CASSKGLAGNNEQFF. In DNA, the CDR3 is TGTGCCAGCAGTAAAGGACTAGCGGGTAACAATGAGCAGTTCTTC.

This chain uses TRBV12-3 or TRBV12-4 with TRBJ1-1; D is undetermined. The CDR3 covers 15 residues. The germline V and J ends were trimmed by 6 bases and 5 bases, with 19 bases remaining between them. The CDR3 coding sequence is TGTGCCAGCAGGAAAGACCTGCTTCTGTGGACTGAAGCTTTCTTT. Translating gives CASRKDLLLWTEAFF.

This chain connects TRBV7-9 to TRBJ2-7; the match to TRBD1 covers 7 bases. The assigned J gene may be wrong: the sequence end matches TRBJ2-5 better. The germline CDR1 and CDR2 sequences are SEHNR and FQNEAQ (reference sequence). This CDR3 region has 15 residues. The CDR3 bases are TGTGCCAGCAGCTCCACAGGGGCCGCGAGGGAGACCCAGTACTTC. This codes for CASSSTGAARETQYF.

V and J are TRBV28 and TRBJ1-2, with TRBD1 identical over 9 bases. The CDR3 contains 14 residues. Germline CDR1 is MDHEN and CDR2 is SYDVKM. The junction had 11 bases not matched to a gene; V was cut back by 9 bases and J by 6 bases. The CDR3 DNA follows: TGTGCCAGTAATAAACAGGGGGCTGTAGATGGCTACACCTTC. Translating gives CASNKQGAVDGYTF.

The chain's CDR3 is CSTGPQETQYF. The DNA for the CDR3 is TGCAGCACGGGACCCCAAGAGACCCAGTACTTC. The V and J genes are TRBV29-1 and TRBJ2-5, with D perhaps assigned TRBD1 or TRBD2 (5 bases each). CDR1 and CDR2 (germline): SQVTM, ANQGSEA. This CDR3 is built from 11 residues. V lost 8 bases, J lost 1 base, and 8 bases lay in between.

The rearrangement uses TRBV29-1 and TRBJ2-5; D unclear. The J call may be in error: the DNA end matches TRBJ2-7 better. The CDR3 runs to 12 residues. Germline values: CDR1 SQVTM, CDR2 ANQGSEA. This chain's CDR3 is CSVESSSYEQYF. The CDR3 DNA reads TGCAGCGTTGAATCCAGTTCCTACGAGCAGTACTTC.

As concerns this clonotype: The junction and the germline gene differ at one end; a read error may be behind it. This chain uses TRBV7-2 with TRBJ2-1; D call uncertain. The germline V gene encodes CDR1 SGHTA and CDR2 FQGNSA. The CDR3 runs to 12 residues. CDR3 protein: CASSLFYDEQFF. As DNA, the CDR3 is TGTGCCAGCAGCTTATTCTACGATGAGCAGTTCTTC.

This chain links TRBV6-5 with TRBJ1-1; TRBD1 might be the D (5 bases). The CDR3 covers 14 residues. Trimming pared 4 bases from V and 0 bases from J, leaving 9 bases between. CDR1 MNHEY and CDR2 SVGAGI come from the germline V gene. The CDR3 spells CASSWQGMNTEAFF. Written as DNA, the CDR3 is TGTGCCAGCAGTTGGCAGGGTATGAACACTGAAGCTTTCTTT.

This clonotype showed up just a few times. The chain is built from TRBV12-3 or TRBV12-4 and TRBJ2-7, with 9 positions matching TRBD2. This CDR3 contains 14 residues. J gave up 2 bases and V 5 bases, and 4 bases lay outside the gene matches. The CDR3 DNA follows: TGTGCCAGCAGTACACTAGCGGGCCCCTACGAGCAGTACTTC. Translated: CASSTLAGPYEQYF.

The sample holds one count of this clonotype. The gene calls are TRBV6-5 and TRBJ2-1; TRBD2 agrees at 8 bases. Germline V gene data show CDR1 as MNHEY and CDR2 as SVGAGI. The junction had 13 bases not matched to a gene; V was cut back by 0 bases and J by 9 bases. The CDR3 has 17 amino acids. The CDR3 here is CASSYSIPGGLYGEQFF. The CDR3 bases are TGTGCCAGCAGTTACTCGATTCCGGGAGGGCTGTATGGTGAGCAGTTCTTC.

The chain joins TRBV4-1 to TRBJ2-4; 8 positions agree with TRBD1. The J call could be wrong; TRBJ2-7 is a better fit for the DNA end. Germline CDR1 reads MGHRA; CDR2 reads YSYEKL. The CDR3 contains 13 residues. CDR3 sequence reads: CASSHGQGYEQYF. CDR3 nucleotides: TGCGCCAGCAGCCACGGACAGGGCTACGAGCAGTACTTC.

This sequence joins TRBV7-6 and TRBJ2-1; D is unresolved. The germline CDR1 and CDR2 sequences are SGHVS and FNYEAQ. This CDR3 region has 16 residues. V was trimmed by 4 bases and J by 6 bases, leaving 19 bases between them. CDR3 coding DNA: TGTGCCAGCAGCTCACCGCTACGCGGAGCTATCAATGAGCAGTTCTTC. Translated, it gives CASSSPLRGAINEQFF.

For the CDR3, the DNA is TGTGCCAGCAGGACGGGGGGGCCTCTCAGTGAGCAGTTCTTC. Translation: CASRTGGPLSEQFF. The chain combines TRBV7-2 with TRBJ2-1; 8 bases are shared with TRBD2. The CDR3 is 14 amino acids. Germline values: CDR1 SGHTA, CDR2 FQGNSA. Germline trimming cut 6 bases from V and 9 bases from J; bases unmatched to any gene: 10.

The rearrangement uses TRBV12-3 or TRBV12-4 and TRBJ2-7; 8 bases are shared with TRBD2. Trimming took 7 bases from V and 0 from J; bases not matched to a gene: 5. This CDR3 is 14 amino acids long. The CDR3: CASTERESSYEQYF. CDR3 nucleotide sequence: TGTGCCAGCACCGAGCGGGAGAGCTCCTACGAGCAGTACTTC.